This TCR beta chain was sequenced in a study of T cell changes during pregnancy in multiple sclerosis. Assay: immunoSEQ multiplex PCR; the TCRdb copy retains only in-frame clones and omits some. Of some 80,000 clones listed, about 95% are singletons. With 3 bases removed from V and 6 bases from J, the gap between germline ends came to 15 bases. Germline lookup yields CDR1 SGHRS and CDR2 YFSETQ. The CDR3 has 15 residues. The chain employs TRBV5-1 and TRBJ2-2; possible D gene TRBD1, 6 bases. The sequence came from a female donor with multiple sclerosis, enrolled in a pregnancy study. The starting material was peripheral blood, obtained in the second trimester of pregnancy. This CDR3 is CASSYGRGVSGELFF. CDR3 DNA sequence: TGCGCCAGCAGCTATGGCAGGGGAGTTTCCGGGGAGCTGTTTTTT.